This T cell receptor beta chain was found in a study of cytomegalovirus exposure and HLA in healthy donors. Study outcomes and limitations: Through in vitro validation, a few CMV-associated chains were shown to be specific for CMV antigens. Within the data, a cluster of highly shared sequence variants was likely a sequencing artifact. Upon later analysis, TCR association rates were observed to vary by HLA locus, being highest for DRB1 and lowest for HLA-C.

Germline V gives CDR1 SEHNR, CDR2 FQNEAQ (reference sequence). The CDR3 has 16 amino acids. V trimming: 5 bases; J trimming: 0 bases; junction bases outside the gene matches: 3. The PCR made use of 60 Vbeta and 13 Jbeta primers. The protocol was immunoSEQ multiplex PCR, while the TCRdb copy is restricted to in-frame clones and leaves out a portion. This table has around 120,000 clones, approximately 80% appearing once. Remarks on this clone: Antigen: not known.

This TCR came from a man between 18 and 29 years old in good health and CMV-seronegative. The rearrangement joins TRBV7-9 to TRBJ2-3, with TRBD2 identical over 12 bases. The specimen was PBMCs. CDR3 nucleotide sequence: TGTGCCAGCAGCCCAGGACTAGCGGGGAGCACAGATACGCAGTATTTT. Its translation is CASSPGLAGSTDTQYF.